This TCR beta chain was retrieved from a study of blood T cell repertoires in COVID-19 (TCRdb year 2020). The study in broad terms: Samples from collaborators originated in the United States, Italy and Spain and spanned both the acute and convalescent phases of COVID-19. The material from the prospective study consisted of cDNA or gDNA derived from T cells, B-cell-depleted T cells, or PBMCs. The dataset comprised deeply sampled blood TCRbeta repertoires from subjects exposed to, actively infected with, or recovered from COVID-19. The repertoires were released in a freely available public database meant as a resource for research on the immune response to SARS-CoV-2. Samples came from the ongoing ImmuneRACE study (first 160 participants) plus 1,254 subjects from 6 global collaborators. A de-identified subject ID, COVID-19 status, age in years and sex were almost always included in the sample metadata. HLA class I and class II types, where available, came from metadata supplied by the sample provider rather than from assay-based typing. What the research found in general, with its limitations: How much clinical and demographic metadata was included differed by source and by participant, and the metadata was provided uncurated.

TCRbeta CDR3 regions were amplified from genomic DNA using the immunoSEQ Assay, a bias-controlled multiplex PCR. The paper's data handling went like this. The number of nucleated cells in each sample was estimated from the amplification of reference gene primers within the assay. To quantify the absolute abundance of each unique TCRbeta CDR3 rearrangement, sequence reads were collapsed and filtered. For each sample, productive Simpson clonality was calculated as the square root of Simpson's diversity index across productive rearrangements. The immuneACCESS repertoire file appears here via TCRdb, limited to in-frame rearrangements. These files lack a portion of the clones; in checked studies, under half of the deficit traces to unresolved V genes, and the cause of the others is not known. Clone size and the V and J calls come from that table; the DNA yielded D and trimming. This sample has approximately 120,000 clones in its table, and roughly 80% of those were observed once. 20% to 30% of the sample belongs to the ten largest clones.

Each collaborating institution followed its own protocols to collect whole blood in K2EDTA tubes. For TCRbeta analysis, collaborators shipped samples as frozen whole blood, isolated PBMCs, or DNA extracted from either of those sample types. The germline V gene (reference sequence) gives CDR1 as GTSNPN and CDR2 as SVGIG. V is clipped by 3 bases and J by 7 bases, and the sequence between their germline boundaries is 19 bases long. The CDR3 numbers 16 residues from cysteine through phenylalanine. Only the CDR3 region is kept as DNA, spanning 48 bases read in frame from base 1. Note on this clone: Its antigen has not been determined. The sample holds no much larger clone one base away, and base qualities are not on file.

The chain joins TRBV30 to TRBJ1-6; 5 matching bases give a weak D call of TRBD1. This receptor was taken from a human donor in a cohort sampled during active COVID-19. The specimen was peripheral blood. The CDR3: CAWSPTGATRNSPLHF. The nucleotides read TGTGCCTGGAGCCCTACCGGGGCGACTAGAAATTCACCCCTCCACTTT.